These 19 T cell receptor beta chains originate from one sample sequenced in a study of graft-versus-host responses after intestinal transplantation. Libraries were prepared by immunoSEQ multiplex PCR; TCRdb keeps only in-frame clonotypes and omits some of them. In the table there are about 70,000 clones, roughly 87% of which are singletons. These receptors are not linked to any known antigen. Sequenced material: unstimulated CD8+ T cells sorted from spleen or lymph node cells, taken before intestinal transplant. The receptor source for this set is a human donor who received an intestinal transplant.

The J gene is TRBJ1-1, the V gene TRBV11-2; no reliable D call. The ends were cut back, 1 base at V and 11 bases at J, with 8 bases in the middle. Looked up from germline, CDR1 is SGHAT and CDR2 is FQNNGV. This CDR3 contains 11 residues. This chain's CDR3 is CASSLGQAAFF. The DNA of the CDR3 is TGTGCCAGCAGCTTAGGGCAGGCGGCTTTCTTT.

This chain uses TRBV11-2 with TRBJ2-1; a possible D gene is TRBD2 (6 bases). This CDR3 contains 15 residues. Germline V gene sequence: CDR1 SGHAT, CDR2 FQNNGV. V lost 1 base, J lost 9 bases, and 16 bases lay in between. The CDR3, as DNA: TGTGCCAGCAGCTTAGGGAGCGGGTTTGTAGGTGAGCAGTTCTTC. Translating gives CASSLGSGFVGEQFF.

J is TRBJ2-2 and V is TRBV6-1; 13 nucleotides line up with TRBD2. The CDR3 is 15 residues long. Germline assignment: CDR1 MNHNS and CDR2 SASEGT. V shed 6 bases and J 3 bases; nucleotides not matched to a gene: 1. CDR3 residues: CASSGLAGDTGELFF. The CDR3 DNA reads as TGTGCCAGCAGCGGACTAGCGGGGGACACCGGGGAGCTGTTTTTT.

The chain links TRBV19 to TRBJ2-2; D is perhaps TRBD1 (5 bases). This CDR3 has 15 amino acids. Deletions cut 7 bases from V and 3 bases from J, with 15 bases between. The germline V gene encodes CDR1 LNHDA and CDR2 SQIVND (reference sequence). CDR3 sequence reads: CASTPTVGHTGELFF. Here the CDR3 DNA reads TGTGCCAGTACCCCGACAGTTGGGCACACCGGGGAGCTGTTTTTT.

The gene calls are TRBV9 and TRBJ1-3; 7 bases match TRBD1. V dropped 4 bases and J dropped 4; count of bases not matched to a gene: 8. Germline CDR1 and CDR2: SGDLS and YYNGEE. The CDR3 length is 15 residues. The CDR3 region has the DNA TGTGCCAGCAGCCCAGCCGGGACAGTCGGAAACACCATATATTTT. The encoded protein is CASSPAGTVGNTIYF.

This clone has just one count. The chain combines TRBV6-6 with TRBJ1-2; the match to TRBD1 covers 8 bases. The trim removed 3 bases at V and 4 bases at J, leaving 4 bases unmatched. Germline V gene lookup returns CDR1 MNHNY and CDR2 SVGAGI (reference sequence). The CDR3 totals 14 residues. The CDR3 is CASSYSGGTYGYTF. CDR3 sequence (DNA): TGTGCCAGCAGTTATTCAGGGGGCACCTATGGCTACACCTTC.

This chain uses TRBV5-6 with TRBJ2-3, with D possibly matching TRBD1 (5 bases). The germline gives CDR1 SGHDT, CDR2 YYEEEE. The CDR3 has 12 amino acids. The V gene lost 6 bases and the J gene lost 4 bases, with 9 bases spanning the gap. CDR3 sequence (DNA): TGTGCCAGCAACGCAGGGTCAGATACGCAGTATTTT. Protein product: CASNAGSDTQYF.

The V call is TRBV29-1, the J call TRBJ1-2; perhaps TRBD1 as D (5 bases). Germline-derived CDR1 and CDR2 are SQVTM and ANQGSEA. The CDR3 totals 12 residues. V was shortened by 6 bases and J by 2 bases, with 10 bases between the two germline ends. CDR3 nucleotides: TGCAGCGTCCCAACAGGAAACTATGGCTACACCTTC. It encodes CSVPTGNYGYTF.

This chain links TRBV6-6 with TRBJ2-3, with D possibly being TRBD1 (6 bases). Germline assignment: CDR1 MNHNY and CDR2 SVGAGI (reference sequence). The CDR3 extends over 14 amino acids. V lost 6 bases to trimming and J lost 1 base, with 11 bases between them. The CDR3 loop is CASSTGMGTDTQYF. CDR3 in DNA: TGTGCCAGCAGCACAGGGATGGGCACAGATACGCAGTATTTT.

The chain recombines TRBV7-3 with TRBJ2-3, with 10 nucleotides matching TRBD2. The CDR3 has 17 amino acids. Germline V gives CDR1 SGHTA, CDR2 FQGTGA. The V gene end was trimmed by 5 bases and the J gene end by 1 base; junction bases not matched to a gene: 9. CDR3 in amino acids: CASSAAGGLPGTDTQYF. DNA for the CDR3: TGTGCCAGCAGCGCAGCGGGGGGGCTCCCGGGCACAGATACGCAGTATTTT.

The gene calls are TRBV19 and TRBJ1-5; no firm D call. Trimming left V 7 bases short and J 3 bases short, with 10 bases between. Germline V gene lookup returns CDR1 LNHDA and CDR2 SQIVND (reference sequence). The CDR3 is 13 amino acids. CDR3 nucleotides: TGTGCCAGTACTGACGGACTCAATCAGCCCCAGCATTTT. As protein: CASTDGLNQPQHF.

The chain carries TRBV9 and TRBJ1-1; D might be TRBD1 (6 bases). V lost 4 bases, J lost 1 base, and 11 bases lay in between. Germline CDR1 and CDR2: SGDLS and YYNGEE. The CDR3 extends over 14 amino acids. This CDR3 reads CASSRGGGNTEAFF. In nucleotides, the CDR3 is TGTGCCAGCAGCAGGGGGGGAGGGAACACTGAAGCTTTCTTT.

The chain has TRBV11-1 and TRBJ2-7, with D possibly TRBD1 on 5 matching bases. This CDR3 is built from 13 residues. The V gene lost 5 bases and the J gene lost 4 bases, with 12 bases spanning the gap. Germline V gene lookup returns CDR1 SGHAT and CDR2 FQDESV (reference sequence). The CDR3 protein is CASSQTESYEQYF. CDR3 nucleotides: TGTGCCAGCAGCCAGACAGAATCGTACGAGCAGTACTTC.

The chain is built from TRBV5-3 and TRBJ2-2, with D tentatively TRBD2 (5 bases). TRBV5-3 is placed among ORFs of uncertain function. The CDR3 has 17 residues. V was shortened by 5 bases and J by 0 bases, with 17 bases between the two germline ends. The CDR3 sequence: CARRFRRVASNTGELFF. As DNA, the CDR3 is TGTGCCAGAAGGTTCCGGCGGGTAGCGTCGAACACCGGGGAGCTGTTTTTT.

This chain uses TRBV9 with TRBJ2-1; perhaps TRBD1 as D (6 bases). The CDR3 is made up of 15 amino acids. Germline values: CDR1 SGDLS, CDR2 YYNGEE. V lost 0 bases to trimming and J lost 0 bases, with 7 bases between them. Here the CDR3 DNA reads TGTGCCAGCAGCGTAGTGGACAGCTCCTACAATGAGCAGTTCTTC. This sequence encodes CASSVVDSSYNEQFF. The full variable domain, completed using reference TRBV9 and TRBJ2-1, is DSGVTQTPKHLITATGQRVTLRCSPRSGDLSVYWYQQSLDQGLQFLIQYYNGEERAKGNILERFSAQQFPDLHSELNLSSLELGDSALYFCASSVVDSSYNEQFFGPGTRLTVL.

This chain uses TRBV9 with TRBJ2-7, with TRBD2 as a possible D gene (7 bases). The CDR3 consists of 14 residues. CDR1 and CDR2 (germline): SGDLS, YYNGEE. V gave up 3 bases and J gave up 2 bases, with 12 bases separating them. The CDR3 here is CASSAAGGPYEQYF. CDR3 nucleotide sequence: TGTGCCAGCAGCGCCGCCGGGGGGCCCTACGAGCAGTACTTC.

The chain has TRBV13 and TRBJ2-2, with TRBD2 as a possible D gene (7 bases). The CDR3 runs 17 residues. Per germline, CDR1 PRHDT and CDR2 FYEKMQ (reference sequence). With 0 bases removed from V and 4 bases from J, the gap between germline ends came to 15 bases. The DNA for the CDR3 is TGTGCCAGCAGCTTAGGTCGAGTTGGGGGGGCCACCGGGGAGCTGTTTTTT. Protein sequence: CASSLGRVGGATGELFF. Drawing the rest from reference TRBV13 and TRBJ2-2, the complete variable domain is AAGVIQSPRHLIKEKRETATLKCYPIPRHDTVYWYQQGPGQDPQFLISFYEKMQSDKGSIPDRFSAQQFSDYHSELNMSSLELGDSALYFCASSLGRVGGATGELFFGEGSRLTVL.

This clone showed up just a few times. The chain uses TRBV12-5 and TRBJ2-1; maybe TRBD1 (6 bases). The length of the CDR3 is 14 residues. With 2 bases removed from V and 5 bases from J, the gap between germline ends came to 10 bases. CDR1 and CDR2 (germline): LGHNT, FRNRAP. CDR3 amino acids: CASGLWDTDNEQFF. In DNA, the CDR3 is TGTGCTAGTGGTTTGTGGGACACAGACAATGAGCAGTTCTTC.

The J gene is TRBJ1-2, the V gene TRBV29-1; D perhaps matches TRBD1 (6 bases). The length of the CDR3 is 15 residues. V was trimmed by 7 bases and J by 4 bases, leaving 22 bases between them. Germline V gene lookup returns CDR1 SQVTM and CDR2 ANQGSEA. The CDR3 reads CSATGPGQDPYGYTF. The CDR3 region has the DNA TGCAGCGCCACAGGGCCAGGGCAAGATCCCTATGGCTACACCTTC. The variable domain in full, with the rest retrieved from reference TRBV29-1 and TRBJ1-2, is SAVISQKPSRDICQRGTSLTIQCQVDSQVTMMFWYRQQPGQSLTLIATANQGSEATYESGFVIDKFPISRPNLTFSTLTVSNMSPEDSSIYLCSATGPGQDPYGYTFGSGTRLTVV.